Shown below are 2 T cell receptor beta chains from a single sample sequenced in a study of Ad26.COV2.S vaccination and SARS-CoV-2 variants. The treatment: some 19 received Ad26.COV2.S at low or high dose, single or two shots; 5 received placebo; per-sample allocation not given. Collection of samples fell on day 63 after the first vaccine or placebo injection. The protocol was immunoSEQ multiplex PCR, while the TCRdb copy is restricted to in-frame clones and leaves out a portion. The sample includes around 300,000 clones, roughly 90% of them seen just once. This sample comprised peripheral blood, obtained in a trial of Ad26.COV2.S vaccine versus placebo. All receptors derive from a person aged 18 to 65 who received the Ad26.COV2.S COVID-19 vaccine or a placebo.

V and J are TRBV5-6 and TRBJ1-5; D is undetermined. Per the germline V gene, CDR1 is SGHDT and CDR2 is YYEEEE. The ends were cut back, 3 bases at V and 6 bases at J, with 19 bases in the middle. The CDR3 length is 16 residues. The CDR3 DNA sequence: TGTGCCAGCAGCTCCTGGATAGGTTTGGGGTCTCAGCCCCAGCATTTT. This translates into CASSSWIGLGSQPQHF.

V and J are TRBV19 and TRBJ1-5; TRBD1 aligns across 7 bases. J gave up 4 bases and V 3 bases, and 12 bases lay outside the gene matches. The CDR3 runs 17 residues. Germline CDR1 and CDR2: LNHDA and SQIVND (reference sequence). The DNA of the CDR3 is TGTGCCAGTAGTATGCTGCGGGGACAGAGCTCGAATCAGCCCCAGCATTTT. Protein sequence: CASSMLRGQSSNQPQHF.